This paragraph covers one T cell receptor beta chain sequence. There is no known antigen for this receptor. The input lacks base qualities; no much larger clone sits a single base away. Receptor libraries were prepared by 5' RACE. TCRdb names Illumina HiSeq 2500 as the instrument used. A second about 7 to 11 cycle PCR used a sample-barcoded 5' primer and a J-beta primer mix. A unique molecular identifier was introduced onto each TCR beta cDNA molecule by a template-switch 5' adaptor carrying 12 random nucleotides. Each sample yielded at least 2.5 million CDR3-containing paired-end reads. All of the RNA was converted into first-strand cDNA using the Mint cDNA synthesis kit, with a TRBC-specific oligonucleotide serving as the primer. Following uracil-DNA glycosylase treatment, all cDNA underwent a first 18-cycle PCR with the universal primers M1SS and BC2_uni_R. The study's own analysis went as follows. Normalization of each sample was performed by random selection of 1 million high-quality reads, each carrying a distinct molecular identifier. Reads with shared molecular identifiers were discarded instead of being binned into consensus sequences. MiTCR, with a Q25 quality threshold and the strictest error-elimination algorithm, was used for CDR3 identification, clonotype clustering and error correction. A nonparametric unseen species model with Euler transformation was used to estimate lower-bound total TCR beta diversity. TCRdb redid the processing of the public reads, applying fastp at Q25 and MiXCR, and retained in-frame beta chains. Duplicate CDR3 protein sequences are folded into a single record with the most common DNA and genes. Here the V and J calls rest on TCRdb's processing, not on the authors' analysis. Within this sample are 580,000 or so distinct CDR3 sequences, with around 48% of them counted one time only. The leading ten clones occupy just under 25% of the sample.

The record originates from a study of blood T cells in healthy people across ages (dated by TCRdb to 2015 to 2017). Background for the entire study: Template switching captured roughly one uniquely barcoded TCR beta cDNA molecule per two T cells in model experiments. Age-related changes in TCR beta repertoire diversity were measured in the study by deep sequencing normalized with unique cDNA molecular identifiers. Donors were grouped into four age groups: young (average roughly 17 years), middle-aged (over 35), aged (around 56) and long-lived (about 90). To avoid experimental bias, donors of different ages were spread randomly across the sequencing lanes. For two donors (one aged 18 to 30 and one aged 80 or older), the study analyzed two additional independent replicas of 1 million unique cDNA reads from the same blood draw.

The donors were roughly 40 Caucasian individuals from Russia, aged roughly 6 to 90 years, who were systemically healthy. Approximately 9.3 milliliters of peripheral blood were collected from each donor into EDTA-treated Vacutainer tubes. Ficoll-Paque density-gradient centrifugation was used to isolate PBMCs, with at least 7 million per sample. Total RNA, at least 6 micrograms per sample, was extracted from PBMCs with Trizol reagent. Naive CD45RAhigh/CD27high T cell percentages were measured by flow cytometry on a PBMC aliquot from every donor. What the research found in general, with its limitations: Conclusive comparison of naive and antigen-experienced compartments was prevented by the profiling of bulk unsorted PBMCs. Estimates of total diversity based on one million sequenced T cells were regarded as lower bounds and as underestimates. There was a strong correlation between observed TCR beta diversity and the percentage of naive T cells measured by flow cytometry. Because donor CMV infection status was unknown, age-related changes in expanded clonotypes were potentially confounded. As age increased, observed TCR beta diversity per million T cells dropped in a roughly linear way, and a significant reduction was already evident by age about 40. Compared with the aged group, more naive CD4+ T cells, fewer expanded clones and increased TCR diversity were shown by the long-lived group, suggesting age selection.

Sequenced input: blood. The TCR was taken from a man older than 75 in good health.

The CDR3 protein: CSALDVRKQVSYEQYF. The nucleotides read TGCAGTGCCCTTGACGTAAGAAAGCAGGTTTCCTACGAGCAGTACTTC. The V and J segments used are TRBV20-1 and TRBJ2-7; the D gene cannot be named for sure. V and J are truncated by 6 bases and 1 base respectively, leaving an intervening sequence of 22 bases. From cysteine to phenylalanine, the CDR3 is 16 amino acids long. The retained sequence is limited to the CDR3, 48 bases, with the frame set at the first base. Based on the germline V gene (reference sequence), the CDR1 and CDR2 sequences are DFQATT and SNEGSKA.